This TCR beta chain appears in the sequencing data of a study of metastatic and nonmetastatic thyroid tumors. MiXCR was used by TCRdb to re-call the PCR reads. The table includes roughly 22,000 clones, about a third detected once. The V gene's germline CDR1 is GTSNPN and CDR2 SVGIG (reference sequence). The length of the CDR3 is 14 residues. Trimming removed 2 bases at V and 6 bases at J, with 17 bases between. All patients reached thyroid surgery having received no treatment beforehand. V and J are TRBV30 and TRBJ2-7; no clear D. This clonotype was sampled from a male donor with papillary thyroid cancer or a benign thyroid nodule (not recorded which). Some clones in this sample may be carry-over from other donors' samples. Sequenced sample: blood. CDR3 sequence reads: CAWSLERIGSEQYF. The DNA of the CDR3 is TGTGCCTGGAGTCTTGAGAGAATAGGTTCCGAGCAGTACTTC.